This T cell receptor (beta chain) stems from a study of blood T cell repertoires in COVID-19 (dated by TCRdb to the early 2020s). About the full investigation: Samples covering the acute and convalescent phases of COVID-19 were provided by collaborators in the United States, Italy and Spain. The samples were drawn from the first 160 participants of the ongoing ImmuneRACE study and from 1,254 subjects provided by 6 global collaborators. The repertoires were released in a freely available public database intended as a resource for research on the immune response to SARS-CoV-2. Where available, HLA class I and class II types were taken from metadata supplied by the sample provider and were not determined by assay-based typing. The prospective study material was composed of cDNA or gDNA derived from T cells, B-cell-depleted T cells, or PBMCs. Deeply sampled blood TCRbeta repertoires from subjects exposed to, actively infected with, or recovered from COVID-19 were included in the dataset. A de-identified subject ID, COVID-19 status, age in years and sex were almost always included in the sample metadata.

TCRbeta CDR3 regions were amplified from genomic DNA using the immunoSEQ Assay, a bias-controlled multiplex PCR. The authors processed their data as follows. The number of nucleated cells in each sample was estimated from the amplification of reference gene primers within the assay. Sequence reads were collapsed and filtered to measure the absolute abundance of every unique TCRbeta CDR3 rearrangement. For each sample, productive Simpson clonality was calculated as the square root of Simpson's diversity index across productive rearrangements. TCRdb holds this immuneACCESS table with in-frame rearrangements only. Some clones are missing; in checked studies, unresolved V genes explain under half, and the rest has no known cause. For V, J and clone size, that table is used; D and trimming come from the DNA. Within this sample are 380,000 or so clones, with 88% of them counted one time only. The ten most abundant clones make up approximately 1% of the sample.

For this clone: Its antigen is unknown. No much larger clone is present one base from it, and per-base qualities are unavailable.

Participants in the prospective study were aged roughly 18 to 100 years, lived in 20 to 30 United States geographic areas, and enrolled through a virtual design. In the prospective study, cohorts were assigned on the basis of participant-reported clinical history obtained from a screening survey and a study questionnaire. Mobile phlebotomists in the prospective study collected whole blood, serum and a nasopharyngeal or oropharyngeal swab from every participant. Over a roughly 2-month period, participants in the prospective study had the option of providing additional blood draws and questionnaires. Before DNA extraction, blood samples from the prospective study were shipped at room temperature or frozen. After removal of 5 bases from V and 1 base from J, the junction retains 6 bases not matched to a gene. The CDR3 runs 16 amino acids, cysteine and phenylalanine included. CDR3 DNA is the only sequence kept; it has 48 bases, read in frame from the first base. The germline V gene (reference sequence) supplies CDR1 LNHDA and CDR2 SQIVND.

Summary of the overall study and its limitations: The amount of clinical and demographic metadata varied by source and participant and was provided uncurated.

The clonotype originates from a woman aged 25 to 39 with acute COVID-19. Sequenced sample: PBMCs or T cells enriched from blood (not recorded which). The V and J segments used are TRBV19 and TRBJ2-1; 9 of the junction bases match TRBD1. The DNA is TGTGCCAGTAGTGGGGGACAGGGCTATTCCTACAATGAGCAGTTCTTC. This sequence encodes CASSGGQGYSYNEQFF.